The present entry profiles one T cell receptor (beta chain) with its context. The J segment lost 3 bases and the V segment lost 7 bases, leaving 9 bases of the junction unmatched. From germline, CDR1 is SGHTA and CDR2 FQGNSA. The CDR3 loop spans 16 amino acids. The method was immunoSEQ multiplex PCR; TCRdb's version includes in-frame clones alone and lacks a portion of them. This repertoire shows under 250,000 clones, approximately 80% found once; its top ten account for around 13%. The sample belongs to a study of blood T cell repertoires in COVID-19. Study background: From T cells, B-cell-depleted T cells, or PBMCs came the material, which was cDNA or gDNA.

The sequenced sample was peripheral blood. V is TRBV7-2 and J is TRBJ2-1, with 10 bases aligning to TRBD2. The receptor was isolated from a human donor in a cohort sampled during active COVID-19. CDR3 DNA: TGTGCCAGCACCCCACGGCTAGCGGGAGACTACAATGAGCAGTTCTTC. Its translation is CASTPRLAGDYNEQFF.